This entry lists 30 T cell receptor beta chains sequenced from one sample in a study of relationships among human T cell subsets. Th1 cells were collected as flow-through following bead selections for CD25, CD56 and CD294. Semiquantitative ARM-PCR amplified T cell receptor alpha and beta CDR3 regions from mRNA. Exponential amplification used communal superprimers after tagged nested gene-specific primers in ARM-PCR. One entry per CDR3 protein, called by TCRdb with MiXCR from the multiplex PCR reads. This sample has 10,000 to 15,000 distinct CDR3 sequences, with approximately 67% found just once. Specimen: CD4+ Th1 cells sorted from blood. All receptors come from a man between 35 and 55 years old in good health.

The CDR3 nucleotides read TGTGCCAGCAGCTTAGGCCCAGCGGGAGCGAAAAACATTCAGTACTTC. Protein sequence: CASSLGPAGAKNIQYF. The chain couples TRBV11-3 to TRBJ2-4, with 8 positions matching TRBD2. Germline V gene sequence: CDR1 SGHNT, CDR2 YENEEA. J was trimmed by 4 bases and V by 1 base; bases with no gene match: 6. The CDR3 has 16 amino acids.

V and J are TRBV7-9 and TRBJ1-1; no definite D call. This CDR3 region has 12 residues. Trimming removed 4 bases at V and 3 bases at J, with 6 bases between. From germline, CDR1 is SEHNR and CDR2 FQNEAQ (reference sequence). This chain's CDR3 is CASSYEYTEAFF. The CDR3 DNA sequence: TGTGCCAGCAGCTATGAGTACACTGAAGCTTTCTTT. Full variable domain (rest looked up from reference TRBV7-9 and TRBJ1-1): DTGVSQNPRHKITKRGQNVTFRCDPISEHNRLYWYRQTLGQGPEFLTYFQNEAQLEKSRLLSDRFSAERPKGSFSTLEIQRTEQGDSAMYLCASSYEYTEAFFGQGTRLTVV.

The count of this clonotype is one. The V gene is TRBV11-2, the J gene TRBJ2-5; D may be TRBD2 (5 bases). The V gene lost 0 bases and the J gene lost 6 bases, with 11 bases spanning the gap. The CDR3 totals 14 residues. Germline V gene sequence: CDR1 SGHAT, CDR2 FQNNGV. The CDR3 loop is CASSLDQLVQTQYF. DNA of the CDR3: TGTGCCAGCAGCTTAGACCAACTAGTACAGACCCAGTACTTC.

The chain is built from TRBV6-6 and TRBJ2-5, with 11 bases lining up with TRBD2. The CDR3 totals 15 residues. Losses at the gene ends were 2 bases for V and 5 bases for J; bases not matched to a gene: 4. From germline, CDR1 is MNHNY and CDR2 SVGAGI (reference sequence). The DNA of the CDR3 is TGTGCCAGCAGTTACCGGGGACTAGCGGCGGAGACCCAGTACTTC. It translates to CASSYRGLAAETQYF.

In regard to this clonotype: At one boundary the junction diverges from the germline segment, which might be a read error. The chain has TRBV6-5 and TRBJ1-1, with 8 bases that match TRBD1. This CDR3 has 16 residues. From germline, CDR1 is MNHEY and CDR2 SVGAGI. The CDR3 DNA sequence: TGTGTCAGCAGCCTGGACAGGGTCGGACGAACGAATGAAGCTTTCTTT. Residues: CVSSLDRVGRTNEAFF.

This clonotype was recorded a few times. The chain employs TRBV11-2 and TRBJ2-7; 7 nucleotides agree with TRBD2. The ends lost 5 bases at V and 2 bases at J; junction bases unmatched: 6. Germline V gene sequence: CDR1 SGHAT, CDR2 FQNNGV. The CDR3 runs to 14 residues. The DNA of the CDR3 is TGTGCCAGCAGCCCCGGAGCGGGGCCCTACGAGCAGTACTTC. This encodes CASSPGAGPYEQYF.

The V gene is TRBV11-2, the J gene TRBJ1-1, with TRBD1 matching 7 bases. Germline loops: CDR1 SGHAT, CDR2 FQNNGV. The V gene end was trimmed by 4 bases and the J gene end by 3 bases; junction bases not matched to a gene: 5. The CDR3 runs 14 residues. In DNA form, the CDR3 reads TGTGCCAGCAGCTCAGACAGGGCGGACACTGAAGCTTTCTTT. Translated, it gives CASSSDRADTEAFF.

The rearrangement joins TRBV11-2 to TRBJ2-5, with D unresolved. V was clipped by 5 bases and J by 5 bases, with 6 bases between them. The length of the CDR3 is 11 residues. Germline V gene lookup returns CDR1 SGHAT and CDR2 FQNNGV. The CDR3 nucleotides are TGTGCCAGCAGCCTCCTGGAGACCCAGTACTTC. Translation: CASSLLETQYF.

This rearrangement joins TRBV9 to TRBJ2-1, with 12 bases aligning to TRBD2. J was trimmed by 0 bases and V by 4 bases; bases with no gene match: 11. Germline CDR1 is SGDLS and CDR2 is YYNGEE. CDR3 length equals 19 residues. This CDR3 is CASSPRTSGIARSYNEQFF. CDR3 DNA sequence: TGTGCCAGCAGCCCCCGGACTAGCGGGATAGCTCGCTCCTACAATGAGCAGTTCTTC. Looking up the rest from reference TRBV9 and TRBJ2-1 gives the full variable domain: DSGVTQTPKHLITATGQRVTLRCSPRSGDLSVYWYQQSLDQGLQFLIQYYNGEERAKGNILERFSAQQFPDLHSELNLSSLELGDSALYFCASSPRTSGIARSYNEQFFGPGTRLTVL.

The V call is TRBV5-1, the J call TRBJ2-6; perhaps TRBD1 as D (6 bases). CDR3 size: 15 residues. Germline values: CDR1 SGHRS, CDR2 YFSETQ. The V and J ends lost 7 bases and 0 bases respectively, with 11 bases between them. CDR3 loop: CASGWDNSGANVLTF. CDR3 DNA: TGCGCCAGCGGTTGGGACAACTCTGGGGCCAACGTCCTGACTTTC.

The gene calls are TRBV7-9 and TRBJ2-1; TRBD1 matches 7 bases. The J call may be incorrect, as the DNA end agrees better with TRBJ2-7. Germline V gene data show CDR1 as SEHNR and CDR2 as FQNEAQ (reference sequence). The CDR3 contains 14 residues. The DNA for the CDR3 is TGTGCCAGCAGTGACCCGGGACAGCCCTACGAGCAGTACTTC. This encodes CASSDPGQPYEQYF.

The CDR3 sequence: CASSLLTGGLNTEAFF. CDR3 sequence (DNA): TGTGCCAGCAGCCTCCTGACAGGGGGTTTGAACACTGAAGCTTTCTTT. This rearrangement joins TRBV14 to TRBJ1-1; TRBD1 matches at 9 bases. This CDR3 has 16 residues. Per the germline V gene, CDR1 is SGHDN and CDR2 is FVKESK. The J segment lost 0 bases and the V segment lost 4 bases, leaving 6 bases of the junction unmatched. The full variable domain, with the rest looked up from reference TRBV14 and TRBJ1-1, is EAGVTQFPSHSVIEKGQTVTLRCDPISGHDNLYWYRRVMGKEIKFLLHFVKESKQDESGMPNNRFLAERTGGTYSTLKVQPAELEDSGVYFCASSLLTGGLNTEAFFGQGTRLTVV.

The chain combines TRBV20-1 with TRBJ2-2; 13 bases are shared with TRBD2. The V and J ends lost 0 bases and 3 bases, in that order; junction bases with no gene match: 7. The germline V gene encodes CDR1 DFQATT and CDR2 SNEGSKA (reference sequence). The CDR3 runs 18 residues. CDR3 amino acids: CSARDHTSGRGYTGELFF. CDR3 nucleotides: TGCAGTGCTAGAGATCATACTAGCGGGAGGGGGTACACCGGGGAGCTGTTTTTT.

This chain links TRBV20-1 with TRBJ1-4, with unresolved D. Between the trimmed V and J ends, which lost 5 bases and 8 bases, there was a span of 12 bases. Germline CDR1 reads DFQATT; CDR2 reads SNEGSKA (reference sequence). This CDR3 is built from 12 residues. The CDR3 DNA follows: TGCAGTGCTGAGAAAGAGGCAGAAAAACTGTTTTTT. Translating gives CSAEKEAEKLFF.

The sample holds a few counts of this clonotype. The V call is TRBV20-1, the J call TRBJ2-7; 8 positions match TRBD2. This CDR3 has 13 amino acids. Trimming at V came to 4 bases and at J to 4 bases, leaving 6 bases not matched to a gene. Germline CDR1 and CDR2: DFQATT and SNEGSKA (reference sequence). The CDR3 protein is CSAKVAGSYEQYF. CDR3 DNA: TGCAGTGCTAAGGTAGCGGGATCATACGAGCAGTACTTC.

The chain carries TRBV28 and TRBJ1-1; D uncertain. Germline loops: CDR1 MDHEN, CDR2 SYDVKM. Between the trimmed V and J ends, which lost 9 bases and 5 bases, there was a span of 10 bases. The CDR3 sequence is 11 residues long. The CDR3 DNA reads as TGTGCCAGTATAGATAGGACTGAAGCTTTCTTT. Protein: CASIDRTEAFF.

The chain has TRBV19 and TRBJ2-2; D gene unclear. Germline V gene lookup returns CDR1 LNHDA and CDR2 SQIVND (reference sequence). Trimming removed 6 bases at V and 5 bases at J, with 10 bases between. The CDR3 covers 13 residues. CDR3 in DNA: TGTGCCAGTAGAAGGGCTGGAACCGGGGAGCTGTTTTTT. Translation gives CASRRAGTGELFF.

The chain couples TRBV7-9 to TRBJ1-1, with D unresolved. The CDR3 has 13 residues. Germline loops: CDR1 SEHNR, CDR2 FQNEAQ (reference sequence). V shed 3 bases and J shed 1 base, with 6 bases lying between them. The CDR3 spells CASSLGTNTEAFF. The CDR3 region has the DNA TGTGCCAGCAGCTTGGGCACGAACACTGAAGCTTTCTTT. Full variable domain (missing parts from reference TRBV7-9 and TRBJ1-1): DTGVSQNPRHKITKRGQNVTFRCDPISEHNRLYWYRQTLGQGPEFLTYFQNEAQLEKSRLLSDRFSAERPKGSFSTLEIQRTEQGDSAMYLCASSLGTNTEAFFGQGTRLTVV.

In its sample, this clonotype was seen a few times. The CDR3 reads CASSLSQGTDTQYF. DNA of the CDR3: TGTGCCAGCAGCTTGTCCCAGGGCACAGATACGCAGTATTTT. V gene TRBV7-8 combines with J gene TRBJ2-3; no reliable D call. Germline V gene lookup returns CDR1 SGHVS and CDR2 FQNEAQ. There are 14 residues in the CDR3. Trimming left V 3 bases short and J 1 base short, with 8 bases between.

This clonotype was observed a few times. The V call is TRBV11-2, the J call TRBJ2-3; D perhaps matches TRBD2 (5 bases). Trimming left V 5 bases short and J 2 bases short, with 11 bases between. CDR3 length equals 14 residues. Per the germline V gene, CDR1 is SGHAT and CDR2 is FQNNGV. The CDR3 sequence is CASSLNGVTDTQYF. The CDR3 region has the DNA TGTGCCAGCAGCCTGAACGGGGTCACAGATACGCAGTATTTT.

Comment on this clonotype: A single base separates this from a much larger clone, so it may be a read error. The chain joins TRBV14 to TRBJ1-1; perhaps TRBD1 as D (5 bases). The CDR3 has 13 residues. Germline CDR1 reads SGHDN; CDR2 reads FVKESK. As DNA, the CDR3 is TGTGCCTGCAGCCAAGATCGGGACCTGAGCGCTTTCTTT. Amino acids: CACSQDRDLSAFF. The full variable domain, its missing parts supplied by reference TRBV14 and TRBJ1-1, is EAGVTQFPSHSVIEKGQTVTLRCDPISGHDNLYWYRRVMGKEIKFLLHFVKESKQDESGMPNNRFLAERTGGTYSTLKVQPAELEDSGVYFCACSQDRDLSAFFGQGTRLTVV.

A few counts support this clonotype. V is TRBV11-2 and J is TRBJ2-5, with D maybe TRBD2 (5 bases). The CDR3 totals 16 residues. The V gene's germline CDR1 is SGHAT and CDR2 FQNNGV. With 3 bases removed from V and 3 bases from J, the gap between germline ends came to 17 bases. CDR3 loop: CASSFVTGSREETQYF. The CDR3 DNA reads TGTGCCAGCAGCTTTGTTACGGGGAGCCGTGAAGAGACCCAGTACTTC.

This chain links TRBV29-1 with TRBJ1-1; no definite D call. Germline CDR1 is SQVTM and CDR2 is ANQGSEA. V lost 1 base, J lost 0 bases, and 6 bases lay in between. The CDR3 has 13 amino acids. The CDR3, as DNA: TGCAGCGTTGAAGGTCGGTTGAACACTGAAGCTTTCTTT. Amino acids: CSVEGRLNTEAFF.

V is TRBV6-5 and J is TRBJ1-1; TRBD1 is a possible D gene (5 bases). The ends were cut back, 0 bases at V and 4 bases at J, with 12 bases in the middle. Germline V gene data show CDR1 as MNHEY and CDR2 as SVGAGI. The CDR3 totals 15 residues. CDR3 amino acids: CASSYSQGLGTEAFF. CDR3 nucleotides: TGTGCCAGCAGTTACTCGCAGGGTCTGGGCACTGAAGCTTTCTTT.

This clonotype appeared once. The chain has TRBV25-1 and TRBJ2-4; D not resolved. V dropped 4 bases and J dropped 0 bases, with 13 bases sitting between them. Germline V lookup: CDR1 MGHDK, CDR2 SYGVNS. The CDR3 totals 16 residues. CDR3 coding DNA: TGTGCCAGCAGTGGAGACACCTCGTTAGCCAAAAACATTCAGTACTTC. Its translation is CASSGDTSLAKNIQYF.

This sequence joins TRBV4-1 and TRBJ2-7; 7 nucleotides align to TRBD1. The CDR3 consists of 15 residues. The V gene's germline CDR1 is MGHRA and CDR2 YSYEKL. J was trimmed by 5 bases and V by 4 bases; bases with no gene match: 11. CDR3 sequence reads: CASSPTGVGYNEQYF. CDR3 coding DNA: TGCGCCAGCAGCCCTACAGGGGTGGGATATAACGAGCAGTACTTC.

In this sample, this clonotype turned up a few times. The genes are TRBV29-1 and TRBJ2-1; 9 bases agree with TRBD2. The V and J ends lost 5 bases and 0 bases, in that order; junction bases with no gene match: 2. Germline V gene sequence: CDR1 SQVTM, CDR2 ANQGSEA. The CDR3 has 14 amino acids. The CDR3 nucleotides are TGCAGCGTTCCTAGCGGGAACTCCTACAATGAGCAGTTCTTC. The encoded protein is CSVPSGNSYNEQFF.

This clonotype was observed a handful of times. A junction boundary mismatches the germline segment, possibly from a read error. V is TRBV29-1 and J is TRBJ1-4; 10 bases map to TRBD1. This CDR3 has 13 amino acids. Germline CDR1 is SQVTM and CDR2 is ANQGSEA. The CDR3 reads CSVLTGGMEKLFF. CDR3 DNA: TGCAGCGTCCTGACAGGGGGCATGGAAAAGCTGTTTTTT. The whole variable domain, remainder taken from reference TRBV29-1 and TRBJ1-4, is SAVISQKPSRDICQRGTSLTIQCQVDSQVTMMFWYRQQPGQSLTLIATANQGSEATYESGFVIDKFPISRPNLTFSTLTVSNMSPEDSSIYLCSVLTGGMEKLFFGSGTQLSVL.

This chain uses TRBV20-1 with TRBJ2-7, with TRBD1 as a possible D gene (6 bases). The CDR3 totals 12 residues. Trimming took off 6 bases at V and 4 bases at J, with 13 bases between the two ends. Germline V CDR1 and CDR2: DFQATT, SNEGSKA (reference sequence). CDR3: CSASDRMYEQYF. Here the CDR3 DNA reads TGCAGTGCCTCGGACAGAATGTACGAGCAGTACTTC.

This chain links TRBV6-5 with TRBJ2-5; 7 bases align to TRBD1. After removal of 5 bases from V and 2 bases from J, the junction contained 5 bases not matched to a gene. This CDR3 contains 14 residues. From germline, CDR1 is MNHEY and CDR2 SVGAGI. CDR3 nucleotides: TGTGCCAGCAGTACCCCGGACAGGCAAGAGACCCAGTACTTC. This encodes CASSTPDRQETQYF.